This T cell receptor beta chain was captured in a study of tumor-infiltrating lymphocytes in localized non-small cell lung cancer. The study, taken as a whole, reports: Immunotypes IM1 and IM2 had similar TCR-derived T-cell fractions. Compared with uninvolved lung, tumors showed higher T cell infiltration by TCRbeta sequencing.

Repertoires were generated with immunoSEQ multiplex PCR, while TCRdb's copy carries only in-frame clones and drops some. The table includes 20,000 to 25,000 clones, 69% detected once. Regarding this clone: Its cognate antigen is unknown.

V lost 3 bases and J lost 5, with 13 bases in between. CDR3 length: 14 residues. Per germline, CDR1 SQVTM and CDR2 ANQGSEA. Sequencing was done on a sample of lung tumor tissue. The chain has TRBV29-1 and TRBJ2-2, with a weak D call TRBD1 (5 bases). This clonotype originated in a human donor with non-small cell lung cancer. In DNA form, the CDR3 reads TGCAGCGTTGAGGGCAGGAAGGGGACCGGGGAGCTGTTTTTT. It yields the protein CSVEGRKGTGELFF.